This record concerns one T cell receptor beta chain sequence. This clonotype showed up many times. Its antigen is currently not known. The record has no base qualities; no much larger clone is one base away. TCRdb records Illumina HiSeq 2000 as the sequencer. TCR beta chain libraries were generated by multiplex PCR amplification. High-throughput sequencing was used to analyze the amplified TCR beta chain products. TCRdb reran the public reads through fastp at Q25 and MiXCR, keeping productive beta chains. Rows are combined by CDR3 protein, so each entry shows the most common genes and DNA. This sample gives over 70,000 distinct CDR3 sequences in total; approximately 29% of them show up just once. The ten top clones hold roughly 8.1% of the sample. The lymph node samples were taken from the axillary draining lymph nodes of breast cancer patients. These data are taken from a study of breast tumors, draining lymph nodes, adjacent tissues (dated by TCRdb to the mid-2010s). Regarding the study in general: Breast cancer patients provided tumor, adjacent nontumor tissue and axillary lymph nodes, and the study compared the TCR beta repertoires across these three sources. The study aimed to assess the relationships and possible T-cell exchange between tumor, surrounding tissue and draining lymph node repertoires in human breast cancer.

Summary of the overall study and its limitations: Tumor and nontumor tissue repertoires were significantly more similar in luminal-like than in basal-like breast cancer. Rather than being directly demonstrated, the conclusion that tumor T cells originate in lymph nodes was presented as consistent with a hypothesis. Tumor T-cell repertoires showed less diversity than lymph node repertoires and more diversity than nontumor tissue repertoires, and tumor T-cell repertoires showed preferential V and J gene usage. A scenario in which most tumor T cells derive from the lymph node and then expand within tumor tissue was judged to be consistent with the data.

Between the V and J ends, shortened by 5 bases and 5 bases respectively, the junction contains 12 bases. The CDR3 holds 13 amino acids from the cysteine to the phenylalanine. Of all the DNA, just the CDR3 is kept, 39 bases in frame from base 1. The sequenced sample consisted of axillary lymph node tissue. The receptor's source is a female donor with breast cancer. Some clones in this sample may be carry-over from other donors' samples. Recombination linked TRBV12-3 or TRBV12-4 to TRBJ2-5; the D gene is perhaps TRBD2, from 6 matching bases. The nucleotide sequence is TGTGCCAGCAGTACGCGGGACGGGGAGACCCAGTACTTC. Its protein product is CASSTRDGETQYF.